This T cell receptor beta chain was observed in a study of glioma-infiltrating T cells after dendritic cell vaccination. Input was 2 to 2.5 ug genomic DNA, or all available if less. Amplification used 60 V beta primers and 13 J beta primers. The method was immunoSEQ multiplex PCR; TCRdb's version includes in-frame clones alone and lacks a portion of them. This table has around 10,000 clones, roughly four fifths appearing once. Documented time point: after dendritic cell vaccination, including at tumor progression/relapse. Patients had residual fresh-frozen tumor tissue and more than two years of survival data. Germline CDR1 reads GTSNPN; CDR2 reads SVGIG (reference sequence). CDR3 length equals 15 residues. The junction had 7 bases not matched to a gene; V was cut back by 4 bases and J by 3 bases.

Sample: blood, taken after dendritic cell vaccination. V is TRBV30 and J is TRBJ2-2; 8 bases align to TRBD2. This receptor was obtained from a human donor with glioblastoma. CDR3: CAWNRGGLYTGELFF. The DNA for the CDR3 is TGTGCCTGGAATCGGGGGGGGTTGTACACCGGGGAGCTGTTTTTT.